Each of the 27 T cell receptor beta chains below was sequenced from the same sample in a study of spatial heterogeneity in lung cancer. Time point of the sample: sample taken at primary tumor resection. Unsorted whole RNA from tumor, nontumor lung or frozen PBMC underwent sequencing. A single record per CDR3 protein comes from TCRdb applying MiXCR to the 5' RACE reads. The table shows around 92,000 distinct CDR3 sequences, with roughly 12% occurring only once. This sample comprised PBMCs, obtained at surgery. Receptors originate from a male donor with early-stage non-small cell lung cancer.

This clonotype was counted a few times. This chain joins TRBV5-1 and TRBJ1-5, with D possibly being TRBD1 (5 bases). Deletions cut 0 bases from V and 5 bases from J, with 12 bases between. Germline V CDR1 and CDR2: SGHRS, YFSETQ. CDR3 size: 15 residues. In DNA form, the CDR3 reads TGCGCCAGCAGCTTGGAAGGGTCCAGGGATCAGCCCCAGCATTTT. Its translation: CASSLEGSRDQPQHF.

This rearrangement joins TRBV20-1 to TRBJ1-1; no reliable D call. Germline V gene lookup returns CDR1 DFQATT and CDR2 SNEGSKA (reference sequence). The CDR3 has 12 amino acids. Trimming stripped 7 bases from V and 3 bases from J, with 12 bases between. CDR3 in DNA: TGCAGTGGTGGTGGCGGGTACACTGAAGCTTTCTTT. Translated: CSGGGGYTEAFF.

The chain employs TRBV25-1 and TRBJ2-5; TRBD2 matches 9 bases. CDR3 length: 14 residues. Germline V gives CDR1 MGHDK, CDR2 SYGVNS. The trim removed 5 bases at V and 5 bases at J, leaving 6 bases unmatched. The CDR3 spells CASSSPSGIETQYF. The CDR3 DNA reads TGTGCCAGCAGTTCTCCTAGCGGGATTGAGACCCAGTACTTC.

This clonotype has a handful of counts. The V gene is TRBV6-5, the J gene TRBJ2-7; 10 positions agree with TRBD2. The CDR3 consists of 15 residues. V lost 6 bases to trimming and J lost 3 bases; unmatched junction nucleotides: 8. Germline loops: CDR1 MNHEY, CDR2 SVGAGI. CDR3 bases: TGTGCCAGCAGCCCCCCTAGCGGGGGCCTCTACGAGCAGTACTTC. This sequence encodes CASSPPSGGLYEQYF.

This clonotype was recorded a few times. The chain links TRBV6-1 to TRBJ1-1, with 8 nucleotides matching TRBD1. Germline assignment: CDR1 MNHNS and CDR2 SASEGT. This CDR3 contains 12 residues. V trimming: 3 bases; J trimming: 8 bases; junction bases outside the gene matches: 2. CDR3 protein: CASSEGQVEAFF. The DNA for the CDR3 is TGTGCCAGCAGTGAGGGACAGGTCGAAGCTTTCTTT.

The chain uses TRBV5-6 and TRBJ2-1, with a tentative D call TRBD1 (5 bases). The CDR3 runs to 14 residues. The germline V and J ends were trimmed by 0 bases and 3 bases, with 7 bases remaining between them. Germline assignment: CDR1 SGHDT and CDR2 YYEEEE. The CDR3 sequence is CASSLGQFYNEQFF. As DNA, the CDR3 is TGTGCCAGCAGCTTGGGACAGTTCTACAATGAGCAGTTCTTC.

This chain links TRBV28 with TRBJ1-4; 7 positions match TRBD1. CDR1 MDHEN and CDR2 SYDVKM come from the germline V gene. The CDR3 spans 15 residues. V gave up 2 bases and J gave up 6 bases; unmatched junction bases: 6. CDR3 sequence reads: CASSLGSQGDEKLFF. CDR3 bases: TGTGCCAGCAGTTTAGGGTCGCAGGGGGATGAAAAACTGTTTTTT.

This clonotype was observed a handful of times. The CDR3: CATSDTKGGYGYTF. The DNA for the CDR3 is TGTGCCACCAGTGATACCAAAGGTGGCTATGGCTACACCTTC. The V and J genes are TRBV24-1 and TRBJ1-2; no firm D call. The CDR3 consists of 14 residues. Trimming left V 3 bases short and J 4 bases short, with 11 bases between. The germline V gene encodes CDR1 KGHDR and CDR2 SFDVKD.

The chain uses TRBV7-9 and TRBJ1-6, with D tentatively TRBD1 (5 bases). CDR3 length: 16 amino acids. The V gene lost 5 bases and the J gene lost 0 bases, with 11 bases spanning the gap. CDR1 and CDR2 (germline): SEHNR, FQNEAQ (reference sequence). The DNA for the CDR3 is TGTGCCAGCAGCCCAGAGGGGAACTCCTATAATTCACCCCTCCACTTT. Translated, it gives CASSPEGNSYNSPLHF.

At least ten counts were recorded for this clonotype. J is TRBJ2-7 and V is TRBV12-3 or TRBV12-4, with 7 nucleotides matching TRBD1. The CDR3 contains 15 residues. Losses at the gene ends were 5 bases for V and 3 bases for J; bases not matched to a gene: 10. The CDR3 spells CASSPSSTGRYEQYF. CDR3 bases: TGTGCCAGCAGTCCGTCTTCGACAGGGCGCTACGAGCAGTACTTC.

This clonotype appeared a few times. The rearrangement links TRBV7-2 to TRBJ2-3; D perhaps matches TRBD2 (6 bases). Looked up from germline, CDR1 is SGHTA and CDR2 is FQGNSA. The CDR3 has 16 residues. Trimming removed 4 bases at V and 1 base at J, with 15 bases between. CDR3 sequence (DNA): TGTGCCAGCAGCTCGCCCACGGGAGCGGGCACAGATACGCAGTATTTT. Translated: CASSSPTGAGTDTQYF.

V usage is TRBV20-1 and J usage is TRBJ1-1; D perhaps matches TRBD1 (6 bases). Germline CDR1 and CDR2: DFQATT and SNEGSKA (reference sequence). Trimming shortened V by 5 bases and J by 5 bases, and 18 bases separated the two germline ends. This CDR3 has 14 amino acids. This CDR3 reads CSAFLGRGGTEAFF. DNA of the CDR3: TGCAGTGCTTTTCTTGGCAGGGGAGGAACTGAAGCTTTCTTT.

Points on this clonotype: Germline is not matched at one junction end, which may reflect a read error. V and J are TRBV12-3 or TRBV12-4 and TRBJ1-2; TRBD1 aligns across 10 bases. This CDR3 has 11 amino acids. The CDR3 here is CASSLGQGAIF. Here the CDR3 DNA reads TGTGCCAGCAGTTTAGGACAGGGGGCCATCTTC.

This clonotype was recorded a few times. The chain couples TRBV27 to TRBJ2-3, with 7 nucleotides matching TRBD2. V shed 10 bases, J shed 4 bases, and the junction held 8 bases outside the gene matches. Germline CDR1 MNHEY, CDR2 SMNVEV (reference sequence). This CDR3 comprises 13 residues. The CDR3 coding sequence is TGTGCCACCGTGGGAGGGAGGGCAGATACGCAGTATTTT. Protein: CATVGGRADTQYF.

The rearrangement links TRBV28 to TRBJ1-2, with 8 bases aligning to TRBD1. V lost 6 bases and J lost 1; bases outside the gene matches: 4. The CDR3 totals 14 residues. Germline CDR1 MDHEN, CDR2 SYDVKM. The CDR3 sequence: CASSQGAGNYGYTF. CDR3 DNA sequence: TGTGCCAGCAGCCAGGGGGCGGGTAACTATGGCTACACCTTC.

J is TRBJ2-3 and V is TRBV20-1; the D gene is possibly TRBD2 (6 bases). Deletions cut 5 bases from V and 4 bases from J, with 28 bases between. The V gene's germline CDR1 is DFQATT and CDR2 SNEGSKA (reference sequence). CDR3 length: 18 amino acids. The CDR3: CSAETGGIGDSPPDTQYF. The CDR3 bases are TGCAGTGCTGAAACGGGCGGGATCGGAGATAGTCCTCCAGATACGCAGTATTTT.

This clonotype has just a few counts. The J gene is TRBJ1-2, the V gene TRBV15, with 8 bases lining up with TRBD1. Germline V gene sequence: CDR1 LNHNV, CDR2 YYDKDF (reference sequence). The CDR3 runs to 16 residues. V gave up 5 bases and J gave up 4 bases; unmatched junction bases: 12. The CDR3 bases are TGTGCCACCAGCCGAGCCCCGGGACAGGCAGGCTATGGCTACACCTTC. This encodes CATSRAPGQAGYGYTF.

J is TRBJ2-1 and V is TRBV6-2 or TRBV6-3; 9 positions agree with TRBD1. The V segment lost 8 bases and the J segment 9 bases; nucleotides outside the gene matches: 14. The CDR3 spans 15 residues. CDR1 and CDR2 (germline): MNHEY, SVGEGT. CDR3 DNA sequence: TGTGCCAGCTTACCCTCCGGGACAGGGTCGGGTGAGCAGTTCTTC. This translates into CASLPSGTGSGEQFF.

As concerns this clonotype: A single base separates this from a much larger clone, so it may be a read error. The V and J genes are TRBV7-9 and TRBJ2-7; 11 nucleotides agree with TRBD1. The CDR3 is 16 residues long. Germline loops: CDR1 SEHNR, CDR2 FQNEAQ (reference sequence). The CDR3 nucleotides are TGTGTCAGCAGCTTAGTCGGGACAGGGGGTTACAACGAGCAGTACTTC. Its protein is CVSSLVGTGGYNEQYF.

This clonotype was observed at least ten times. The V gene is TRBV20-1, the J gene TRBJ2-7, with 9 positions matching TRBD2. This CDR3 region has 16 residues. V lost 2 bases and J lost 3; bases outside the gene matches: 11. The germline V gene encodes CDR1 DFQATT and CDR2 SNEGSKA (reference sequence). The CDR3 bases are TGCAGTGCTAGAAGTTTCAGCGGGAGGACGATCTACGAGCAGTACTTC. As protein: CSARSFSGRTIYEQYF.

The rearrangement links TRBV12-3 or TRBV12-4 to TRBJ2-7; 8 positions match TRBD2. Trimming cost V 6 bases and J 4 bases; bases outside gene matches: 8. The CDR3 runs 14 residues. The CDR3 DNA is TGTGCCAGCAGACTAAGCGGGGGCACGTACGAGCAGTACTTC. Residues: CASRLSGGTYEQYF.

This clonotype was seen at least ten times. The chain employs TRBV2 and TRBJ1-5, with 7 bases identical to TRBD1. J lost 0 bases, V lost 7 bases, and 9 bases had no gene match. The germline V gene has CDR1 SNHLY and CDR2 FYNNEI. This CDR3 spans 16 amino acids. This CDR3 reads CASMDRMANSNQPQHF. The CDR3, as DNA: TGTGCCAGCATGGACAGGATGGCGAATAGCAATCAGCCCCAGCATTTT.

This clonotype was counted a few times. This chain connects TRBV25-1 to TRBJ2-2, with 9 bases lining up with TRBD1. The CDR3 covers 16 residues. V lost 5 bases, J lost 7 bases, and 11 bases stayed unmatched. CDR1 and CDR2 from the germline V gene are MGHDK and SYGVNS. Here the CDR3 DNA reads TGTGCCAGCAGTCAGGACAGGGGCCGGACCGACGGGGAGCTGTTTTTT. Its protein is CASSQDRGRTDGELFF.

This clonotype has only a few counts. The chain couples TRBV30 to TRBJ1-2; no definite D call. This CDR3 comprises 12 residues. Germline loops: CDR1 GTSNPN, CDR2 SVGIG (reference sequence). Trimming removed 0 bases from V and 8 bases from J, with 10 bases in between. CDR3 protein: CAWSVRLSGYTF. The CDR3 coding sequence is TGTGCCTGGAGTGTCAGACTTTCCGGCTACACCTTC.

This clonotype was observed at least ten times. This chain joins TRBV28 and TRBJ2-2, with D possibly being TRBD1 (5 bases). Trimming removed 10 bases from V and 5 bases from J, with 8 bases in between. Germline-derived CDR1 and CDR2 are MDHEN and SYDVKM. The CDR3 spans 11 residues. The CDR3 bases are TGTGCCACCCAGGGTACCGGGGAGCTGTTTTTT. This gives the protein CATQGTGELFF.

A few counts support this clonotype. DNA for the CDR3: TGTGCCAGCAGCCAAGGGGTGCGGGAGCTGTTTTTT. Amino acid sequence: CASSQGVRELFF. This chain uses TRBV3-1 with TRBJ2-2, with D unclear. Germline CDR1 is LGHDT and CDR2 is YNNKEL (reference sequence). The CDR3 contains 12 residues. Trimming pared 1 base from V and 9 bases from J, leaving 6 bases between.

A few counts support this clonotype. The gene calls are TRBV5-1 and TRBJ2-2, with 9 bases identical to TRBD1. This CDR3 has 15 amino acids. The germline V gene has CDR1 SGHRS and CDR2 YFSETQ. V shed 4 bases and J 6 bases; nucleotides not matched to a gene: 7. DNA of the CDR3: TGCGCCAGCAGCAGGGGACAGGGAATGGCCGGGGAGCTGTTTTTT. Translated, it gives CASSRGQGMAGELFF.